These T cell receptor beta chains were read from a single sample in a study of shared clonotypes between healthy human individuals. TCRdb's table, derived via immunoSEQ multiplex PCR, lists solely in-frame clones and lacks some. The profile shows some 1,400,000 clones, 96% of them singletons. The sample consisted of naive CD4+ T cells sorted from blood. All receptors come from a man under 40 in good health. Each CDR3 is given with its conserved first and last residue. The D gene is left open where the match is weak. The listing skips clone size in some rows; elsewhere it reads once, few, many or a size class.

d_gene	j_gene	abundance	v_gene	CDR3aa	CDR3nt
NA	TRBJ2-5	NA	TRBV4-2	CASSQVLAESNQETQYF	TGTGCCAGCAGCCAAGTGCTGGCGGAGAGCAACCAAGAGACCCAGTACTTC
NA	TRBJ1-5	NA	TRBV5-6	CASSSVRQNSNQPQHF	TGTGCCAGCAGCTCGGTGAGACAAAATAGCAATCAGCCCCAGCATTTT
NA	TRBJ1-3	NA	TRBV28	CASRQGSLIPGNTIYF	TGTGCCAGCAGGCAGGGGTCCCTCATCCCTGGAAACACCATATATTTT
NA	TRBJ2-2	NA	TRBV7-3	CASSLIQANTGELFF	TGTGCCAGCAGCTTAATCCAAGCGAACACCGGGGAGCTGTTTTTT
NA	TRBJ2-5	NA	TRBV4-3	CASSQDFGETQYF	TGCGCCAGCAGCCAAGATTTTGGAGAGACCCAGTACTTC
TRBD1	TRBJ2-5	NA	TRBV7-6	CASSTGQGGTQYF	TGTGCCAGCAGCACCGGACAGGGAGGGACCCAGTACTTC
TRBD1	TRBJ2-7	NA	TRBV7-2	CASSSRGQSEQYF	TGTGCCAGCAGCTCAAGGGGACAGAGCGAGCAGTACTTC
TRBD2	TRBJ2-5	NA	TRBV10-3	CAISGAGTSVPKYQETQYF	TGTGCCATCAGTGGGGCCGGGACTAGCGTTCCTAAGTACCAAGAGACCCAGTACTTC
NA	TRBJ2-3	NA	TRBV5-1	CASSLASTSTDTQYF	TGCGCCAGCAGCTTGGCGTCCACATCCACAGATACGCAGTATTTT
NA	TRBJ2-2	NA	TRBV4-1	CASSQMSGVMGELFF	TGCGCCAGCAGCCAGATGTCCGGGGTTATGGGGGAGCTGTTTTTT
NA	TRBJ1-2	NA	TRBV7-2	CASSPRASGNGYTF	TGTGCCAGCAGCCCACGCGCCTCGGGGAACGGCTACACCTTC
NA	TRBJ2-5	NA	TRBV7-9	CASSLRELAETQYF	TGTGCCAGCAGCTTAAGAGAGCTAGCAGAGACCCAGTACTTC
NA	TRBJ1-1	NA	TRBV7-9	CASSLSAGGWGTEAFF	TGTGCCAGCAGCTTATCGGCTGGGGGCTGGGGGACTGAAGCTTTCTTT
TRBD2	TRBJ2-1	NA	TRBV28	CASSAGGTSSYNEQFF	TGTGCCAGCAGTGCCGGAGGGACTAGTTCCTACAATGAGCAGTTCTTC
NA	TRBJ2-7	NA	TRBV28	CASSLDRPHYEQYF	TGTGCCAGCAGTTTAGATAGGCCCCACTACGAGCAGTACTTC
NA	TRBJ2-7	NA	TRBV18	CASSPDVSYEQYF	TGTGCCAGCTCACCAGACGTATCCTACGAGCAGTACTTC
NA	TRBJ1-3	NA	TRBV9	CASSEGVKYSGNTIYF	TGTGCCAGCAGCGAAGGGGTGAAGTACTCTGGAAACACCATATATTTT
NA	TRBJ1-5	NA	TRBV19	CASSGLKQGYGSNQPQHF	TGTGCCAGTAGTGGATTGAAACAGGGCTACGGATCCAATCAGCCCCAGCATTTT
TRBD2	TRBJ2-3	NA	TRBV18	CASSPQQLAVTDTQYF	TGTGCCAGCTCACCACAACAACTAGCGGTCACAGATACGCAGTATTTT
TRBD2	TRBJ2-7	NA	TRBV7-3	CASSFSSGRGHYEQYF	TGTGCCAGCAGCTTCTCTAGCGGGAGAGGTCACTACGAGCAGTACTTC
NA	TRBJ2-7	NA	TRBV2	CASSASAYEQYF	TGTGCCAGCAGTGCCTCTGCCTACGAGCAGTACTTC
NA	TRBJ2-4	NA	TRBV5-4	CASSLVAGPGNIQYF	TGTGCCAGCAGCTTGGTTGCGGGGCCCGGGAACATTCAGTACTTC
NA	TRBJ2-2	NA	TRBV5-6	CASSFTGRHAGELFF	TGTGCCAGCAGCTTCACAGGGCGGCACGCCGGGGAGCTGTTTTTT
TRBD1	TRBJ2-2	NA	TRBV5-4	CASSNRGLDTGELFF	TGTGCCAGCAGTAACAGGGGTTTGGACACCGGGGAGCTGTTTTTT
NA	TRBJ2-3	once	TRBV9	CASSVGGGSTDTQYF	TGTGCCAGCAGCGTAGGGGGGGGCTCCACAGATACGCAGTATTTT
NA	TRBJ1-1	NA	TRBV28	CASSLRGAMNTEAFF	TGTGCCAGCAGTTTAAGGGGGGCGATGAACACTGAAGCTTTCTTT
TRBD1	TRBJ2-2	NA	TRBV5-1	CASSWTGQGNTGELFF	TGCGCCAGCAGCTGGACGGGACAGGGGAACACCGGGGAGCTGTTTTTT
TRBD2	TRBJ2-1	NA	TRBV7-8	CASSPGLAVLINEQFF	TGTGCCAGCAGCCCCGGACTAGCGGTGCTTATTAATGAGCAGTTCTTC
NA	TRBJ1-1	NA	TRBV5-6	CASSLKGGSNTEAFF	TGTGCCAGCAGCTTGAAGGGTGGATCGAACACTGAAGCTTTCTTT
TRBD1	TRBJ2-3	once	TRBV9	CASSARDSATDTQYF	TGTGCCAGCAGCGCCCGGGACAGTGCCACAGATACGCAGTATTTT
NA	TRBJ2-5	NA	TRBV7-6	CASSVQRPQTAQETQYF	TGTGCCAGCAGCGTCCAGAGGCCCCAGACTGCCCAAGAGACCCAGTACTTC
NA	TRBJ2-7	few	TRBV19	CASSIQGSAYEQYF	TGTGCCAGTAGTATACAGGGATCGGCCTACGAGCAGTACTTC